This T cell receptor beta chain is from a study of shared clonotypes between healthy human individuals. Study-wide background: Aged between 18 and 49, the donors were a couple of women and a few men.

Repertoires were generated with immunoSEQ multiplex PCR, while TCRdb's copy carries only in-frame clones and drops some. The table lists nearly 1 million clones, 70% to 85% of them singletons. Regarding the study as a whole: Although depth was large, rarefaction showed that sequencing of the sorted subsets was incomplete. Generally, naive subsets came out with larger estimated richness than memory subsets.

V was clipped by 1 base and J by 4 bases; unmatched bases: 5. Germline V gene sequence: CDR1 LGHNA, CDR2 YNFKEQ. The length of the CDR3 is 16 residues. About this clone itself: The antigen is not known.

This TCR was sampled from a man aged 18-30 years in good health. The genes are TRBV4-2 and TRBJ2-3; 10 positions match TRBD2. Material: memory CD4+ T cells sorted from blood. The subset was: CD45RA-negative fraction. The CDR3, as DNA: TGTGCCAGCAGCCAAGTAAGCGGGGGGGCGTCAGATACGCAGTATTTT. Amino acids: CASSQVSGGASDTQYF.